The 22 T cell receptor beta chains below were found in one sample sequenced in a study of T cell responses to AZD1222 COVID-19 vaccine. Here immunoSEQ multiplex PCR was the method, and the copy in TCRdb shows in-frame clones only, minus some. The sample has 240,000 or so clones, more than 80% seen once. The input for sequencing was peripheral blood, taken on day 0 of AZD1222 vaccination. The receptors come from an adult in good health.

This clone was seen just once. The chain recombines TRBV6-5 with TRBJ1-2, with 9 bases lining up with TRBD1. The length of the CDR3 is 14 residues. V trimming: 6 bases; J trimming: 7 bases; junction bases outside the gene matches: 9. Germline V lookup: CDR1 MNHEY, CDR2 SVGAGI. CDR3 region: CASSAGDRVGGYTF. CDR3 in DNA: TGTGCCAGCAGCGCCGGGGACAGGGTCGGTGGCTACACCTTC.

The V call is TRBV5-5, the J call TRBJ2-3; the match to TRBD2 covers 10 bases. V gave up 1 base and J gave up 2 bases; unmatched junction bases: 10. Germline CDR1 SGHKS, CDR2 YYEKEE (reference sequence). The CDR3 covers 18 residues. The CDR3 region is CASSLTSGIFVLTDTQYF. CDR3 nucleotide sequence: TGTGCCAGCAGCTTGACTAGCGGGATTTTCGTCCTCACAGATACGCAGTATTTT.

The rearrangement uses TRBV2 and TRBJ1-2; D remains ambiguous. Germline V lookup: CDR1 SNHLY, CDR2 FYNNEI. The CDR3 is made up of 13 amino acids. The ends were cut back, 5 bases at V and 4 bases at J, with 11 bases in the middle. CDR3 loop: CASSPTGGYGYTF. The CDR3 DNA follows: TGTGCCAGCAGTCCGACGGGTGGCTATGGCTACACCTTC. Drawing the rest from reference TRBV2 and TRBJ1-2, the complete variable domain is EPEVTQTPSHQVTQMGQEVILRCVPISNHLYFYWYRQILGQKVEFLVSFYNNEISEKSEIFDDQFSVERPDGSNFTLKIRSTKLEDSAMYFCASSPTGGYGYTFGSGTRLTVV.

This chain joins TRBV3-1 (or the pseudogene TRBV3-2) and TRBJ2-5; D is unresolved. Between the trimmed V and J ends, which lost 6 bases and 4 bases, there was a span of 6 bases. Looked up from germline, CDR1 is LGHDT and CDR2 is YNNKEL (reference sequence). CDR3 length equals 11 residues. This CDR3 reads CASRGVETQYF. The CDR3, as DNA: TGTGCCAGCAGGGGTGTAGAGACCCAGTACTTC.

The chain couples TRBV11-2 to TRBJ1-3, with a weak D call TRBD1 (5 bases). Germline loops: CDR1 SGHAT, CDR2 FQNNGV. This CDR3 comprises 16 residues. Trimming took off 0 bases at V and 5 bases at J, with 14 bases between the two ends. CDR3 in DNA: TGTGCCAGCAGCTTAGAGCGAGGGACTGCACGAAACACCATATATTTT. Its protein is CASSLERGTARNTIYF.

This sequence joins TRBV5-1 and TRBJ1-6; the match to TRBD1 covers 10 bases. CDR3 length: 11 amino acids. Germline-derived CDR1 and CDR2 are SGHRS and YFSETQ. DNA for the CDR3: TGCCGTGGACAGGGGGTCTCACCCCTCCACTTT. Its protein is CRGQGVSPLHF.

This chain connects TRBV28 to TRBJ1-6; D possibly corresponds to TRBD1 (5 bases). CDR1 and CDR2 (germline): MDHEN, SYDVKM. This CDR3 contains 18 residues. Trimming took 5 bases from V and 9 from J, leaving 26 bases between them. The CDR3 region is CASSPPLRWGGRGSPLHF. The CDR3 coding sequence is TGTGCCAGCAGTCCCCCACTTCGCTGGGGCGGACGGGGTTCACCCCTCCACTTT.

V is TRBV13 and J is TRBJ2-1; TRBD2 matches at 8 bases. Germline values: CDR1 PRHDT, CDR2 FYEKMQ (reference sequence). The trim removed 5 bases at V and 7 bases at J, leaving 16 bases unmatched. The CDR3 loop spans 17 amino acids. In nucleotides, the CDR3 is TGTGCCAGCAGCCCCCCGCTTAAAAAGCTAGCGGGTAATGAGCAGTTCTTC. It encodes CASSPPLKKLAGNEQFF.

CDR3 protein: CAIGSGVGNTIYF. In DNA, the CDR3 is TGTGCCATCGGGTCGGGTGTTGGAAACACCATATATTTT. The V call is TRBV10-3, the J call TRBJ1-3; D is uncertain. From germline, CDR1 is ENHRY and CDR2 SYGVKD. With 8 bases removed from V and 3 bases from J, the gap between germline ends came to 11 bases. The CDR3 is 13 amino acids.

This clone was detected once. This chain uses TRBV7-8 with TRBJ1-1; TRBD1 aligns across 7 bases. The V segment lost 4 bases and the J segment 1 base; nucleotides outside the gene matches: 9. Germline V gene sequence: CDR1 SGHVS, CDR2 FQNEAQ. CDR3 length equals 16 residues. Here the CDR3 reads CASSSKGGRRNTEAFF. The CDR3 DNA reads TGTGCCAGCAGCTCCAAAGGGGGCCGAAGGAACACTGAAGCTTTCTTT.

V is TRBV4-1 and J is TRBJ1-1; weak D call: TRBD1 (6 bases). V dropped 2 bases and J dropped 4 bases, with 8 bases sitting between them. This CDR3 spans 13 amino acids. Germline loops: CDR1 MGHRA, CDR2 YSYEKL. CDR3 nucleotide sequence: TGCGCCAGCAGCCAAAGGGGGGGCACTGAAGCTTTCTTT. Translated: CASSQRGGTEAFF.

The rearrangement uses TRBV20-1 and TRBJ1-2, with TRBD1 as a possible D gene (5 bases). Trimming took 3 bases from V and 5 from J, leaving 7 bases between them. The CDR3 covers 11 residues. CDR1 is DFQATT, CDR2 SNEGSKA, per germline (reference sequence). The CDR3 spells CSASTGYGYTF. CDR3 DNA sequence: TGCAGTGCTAGTACAGGTTATGGCTACACCTTC.

The CDR3 sequence: CASSSSPGASNQPQHF. The DNA of the CDR3 is TGTGCCAGCAGCTCCTCCCCAGGGGCTAGCAATCAGCCCCAGCATTTT. The chain combines TRBV5-4 with TRBJ1-5; tentative D call: TRBD1 (6 bases). The CDR3 consists of 16 residues. The ends were cut back, 3 bases at V and 0 bases at J, with 13 bases in the middle. Per the germline V gene, CDR1 is SGHNT and CDR2 is YYREEE (reference sequence).

Here the CDR3 DNA reads TGTGCCATCAGTGGTGCCTTGAACACTGAAGCTTTCTTT. This codes for CAISGALNTEAFF. The chain joins TRBV10-3 to TRBJ1-1; D is uncertain. Trimming left V 4 bases short and J 0 bases short, with 6 bases between. CDR3 length equals 13 residues. Germline CDR1 ENHRY, CDR2 SYGVKD.

The chain links TRBV4-2 to TRBJ2-1; D may be TRBD2 (6 bases). CDR1 is LGHNA and CDR2 is YNFKEQ in the germline V gene. CDR3 length equals 15 residues. Trimming took 0 bases from V and 10 from J, leaving 16 bases between them. The chain's CDR3 is CASSQDRSPRGEQFF. In nucleotides, the CDR3 is TGTGCCAGCAGCCAAGATAGGAGCCCCCGGGGGGAGCAGTTCTTC.

V and J are TRBV2 and TRBJ1-1; D is undetermined. The CDR3 sequence is 14 residues long. Germline loops: CDR1 SNHLY, CDR2 FYNNEI. Trimming took off 4 bases at V and 0 bases at J, with 9 bases between the two ends. The CDR3 sequence: CASSGEVMNTEAFF. CDR3 nucleotide sequence: TGTGCCAGCAGTGGGGAGGTTATGAACACTGAAGCTTTCTTT. Full variable domain (missing parts from reference TRBV2 and TRBJ1-1): EPEVTQTPSHQVTQMGQEVILRCVPISNHLYFYWYRQILGQKVEFLVSFYNNEISEKSEIFDDQFSVERPDGSNFTLKIRSTKLEDSAMYFCASSGEVMNTEAFFGQGTRLTVV.

This clone was found once. CDR3 DNA: TGCGCCAGCAGCCAAGTGGGCCAGTCCTACGAGCAGTACTTC. This translates into CASSQVGQSYEQYF. The chain couples TRBV4-1 to TRBJ2-7; D ambiguous. This CDR3 has 14 amino acids. V was clipped by 1 base and J by 1 base, with 8 bases between them. The germline CDR1 and CDR2 sequences are MGHRA and YSYEKL.

The J gene is TRBJ1-5, the V gene TRBV9; 10 positions agree with TRBD1. The CDR3 totals 16 residues. From germline, CDR1 is SGDLS and CDR2 YYNGEE. Trimming removed 4 bases from V and 0 bases from J; junction bases left unmatched: 4. The CDR3 here is CASSPGTGDSNQPQHF. DNA for the CDR3: TGTGCCAGCAGCCCAGGGACAGGGGATAGCAATCAGCCCCAGCATTTT.

The chain joins TRBV5-1 to TRBJ1-3; D call uncertain. Germline V gene data show CDR1 as SGHRS and CDR2 as YFSETQ. V lost 2 bases and J 0 bases, leaving 0 bases between the germline ends. CDR3 length equals 12 residues. CDR3 amino acids: CASSFSGNTIYF. CDR3 nucleotides: TGCGCCAGCAGCTTCTCTGGAAACACCATATATTTT.

V usage is TRBV3-1 (or the pseudogene TRBV3-2) and J usage is TRBJ1-1; D is perhaps TRBD1 (5 bases). CDR3 length equals 16 residues. The germline CDR1 and CDR2 sequences are LGHDT and YNNKEL (reference sequence). The V gene lost 3 bases and the J gene lost 1 base, with 15 bases spanning the gap. CDR3 sequence (DNA): TGTGCCAGCAGCCAGTACCGGGACTCCTGGAACACTGAAGCTTTCTTT. This gives the protein CASSQYRDSWNTEAFF.

The chain couples TRBV2 to TRBJ2-3; D unresolved. V dropped 2 bases and J dropped 5 bases, with 5 bases sitting between them. This CDR3 contains 12 residues. Germline V gene data show CDR1 as SNHLY and CDR2 as FYNNEI. The CDR3 DNA sequence: TGTGCCAGCAGTGAAACTCTAGATACGCAGTATTTT. Protein sequence: CASSETLDTQYF.

The chain combines TRBV5-1 with TRBJ1-3; TRBD1 might be the D (6 bases). V lost 0 bases and J 3 bases, leaving 10 bases between the germline ends. Germline V lookup: CDR1 SGHRS, CDR2 YFSETQ. This CDR3 spans 15 amino acids. The CDR3 sequence is CASSLAGAYGNTIYF. In DNA form, the CDR3 reads TGCGCCAGCAGCTTGGCAGGGGCTTATGGAAACACCATATATTTT.